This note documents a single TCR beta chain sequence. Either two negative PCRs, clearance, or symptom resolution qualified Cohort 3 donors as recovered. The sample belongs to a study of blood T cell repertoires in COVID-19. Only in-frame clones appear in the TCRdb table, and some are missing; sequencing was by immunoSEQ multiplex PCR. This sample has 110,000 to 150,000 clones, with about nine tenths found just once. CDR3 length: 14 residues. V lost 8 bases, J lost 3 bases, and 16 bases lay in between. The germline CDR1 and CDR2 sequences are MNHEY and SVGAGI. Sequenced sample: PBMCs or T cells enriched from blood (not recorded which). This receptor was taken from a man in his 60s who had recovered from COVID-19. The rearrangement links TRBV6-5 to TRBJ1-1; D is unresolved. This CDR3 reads CASPKHAGDTEAFF. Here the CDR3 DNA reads TGTGCCAGCCCGAAACACGCCGGGGACACTGAAGCTTTCTTT.